This note documents a single T cell receptor (beta chain) sequence. V dropped 4 bases and J dropped 5; count of bases not matched to a gene: 4. The CDR3 is made up of 16 amino acids. In germline, CDR1 is LGHNA, CDR2 YSLEER. The data were obtained in a study of blood T cell repertoires in COVID-19. Study context: Acute and convalescent COVID-19 specimens originated in the United States, Italy and Spain. The analysed material was cDNA or gDNA that came from T cells, B-cell-depleted T cells, or PBMCs.

The authors' processing: Estimation of nucleated cell counts relied on the amplification of reference gene primers. Method: immunoSEQ multiplex PCR; TCRdb's copy keeps in-frame clones and lacks some. Clonal size and the V and J genes are those of that table, whereas D and trimming came from the DNA. The data hold 65,000 to 80,000 clones, with around 90% observed a single time. The source material was peripheral blood. This receptor was identified in a human donor in a cohort sampled during active COVID-19. The V and J genes are TRBV4-3 and TRBJ2-2, with 13 bases that match TRBD2. The CDR3 loop is CASSPRLAGGTGELFF. Here the CDR3 DNA reads TGCGCCAGCAGCCCAAGACTAGCGGGGGGTACCGGGGAGCTGTTTTTT.